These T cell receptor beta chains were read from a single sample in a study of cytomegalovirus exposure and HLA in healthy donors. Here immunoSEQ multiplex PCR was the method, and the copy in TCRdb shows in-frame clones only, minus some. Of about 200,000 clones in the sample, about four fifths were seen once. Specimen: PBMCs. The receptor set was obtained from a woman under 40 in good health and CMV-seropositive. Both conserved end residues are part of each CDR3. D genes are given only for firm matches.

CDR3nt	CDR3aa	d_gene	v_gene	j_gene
TGTGCCAGCAGCCCGAAGACAGACATGAACACTGAAGCTTTCTTT	CASSPKTDMNTEAFF	NA	TRBV7-6	TRBJ1-1
TGTGCCAGCAGTGCGGCCGGGACTAGCGGAGAGCAGTACTTC	CASSAAGTSGEQYF	TRBD2	TRBV25-1	TRBJ2-7
TGTGCCAGTAGTATAGATGGAACGCCTTACCCCGAGGCTGAAGCTTTCTTT	CASSIDGTPYPEAEAFF	NA	TRBV19	TRBJ1-1
TGCGCCAGCAGATTGACAGGTTCTGAAGAAAAACTGTTTTTT	CASRLTGSEEKLFF	NA	TRBV5-1	TRBJ1-4
TGTGCCAGCAGCTTCCCGGGGAACACTGAAGCTTTCTTT	CASSFPGNTEAFF	NA	TRBV11-3	TRBJ1-1
TGTGCCAGCAGCTTAGAAGTCAGCGGGGCCATCCCGAGCTCCTACAATGAGCAGTTCTTC	CASSLEVSGAIPSSYNEQFF	TRBD2	TRBV7-8	TRBJ2-1
TGCGCCAGCAGTCAAACGGACGGGGGGGACACAGATACGCAGTATTTT	CASSQTDGGDTDTQYF	TRBD2	TRBV23-1	TRBJ2-3
TGTGCCCGCCGGGGAAACAATAATTCACCCCTCCACTTT	CARRGNNNSPLHF	NA	TRBV30	TRBJ1-6
TGTGCCAGCAGCTTATCCACAGGAGAGACCCAGTACTTC	CASSLSTGETQYF	NA	TRBV7-9	TRBJ2-5
TGTGCCAGCAGCAAGCTAGCGGGGAGCTTCCATCTGCAAGAGACCCAGTACTTC	CASSKLAGSFHLQETQYF	TRBD2	TRBV11-3	TRBJ2-5
TGTGCCACCAGCAGAGTTTGGGGGGGGTCGGGAGATACGCAGTATTTT	CATSRVWGGSGDTQYF	TRBD2	TRBV15	TRBJ2-3